The clone carrying this T cell receptor beta chain showed up just once. Data came from immunoSEQ multiplex PCR; TCRdb stores just in-frame clones and leaves some out. The sample contains roughly 220,000 clones, 75% to 85% of which appear only once. Germline CDR1 reads LGHDT; CDR2 reads YNNKEL (reference sequence). Trimming removed 0 bases from V and 0 bases from J; junction bases left unmatched: 14. CDR3 length: 21 amino acids. These data are taken from a study of blood T cell repertoires in COVID-19. Overall study: COVID-19 samples collected from the United States, Italy and Spain covered acute and convalescent phases.

This sequence originates from a woman in her thirties or forties who had recovered from COVID-19. Sequenced: peripheral blood. The V gene is TRBV3-1 (or the pseudogene TRBV3-2), the J gene TRBJ2-4; 10 positions match TRBD2. The CDR3 region is CASSQDPHPPSGGLAKNIQYF. Here the CDR3 DNA reads TGTGCCAGCAGCCAAGATCCCCATCCTCCTAGCGGGGGTCTAGCCAAAAACATTCAGTACTTC.